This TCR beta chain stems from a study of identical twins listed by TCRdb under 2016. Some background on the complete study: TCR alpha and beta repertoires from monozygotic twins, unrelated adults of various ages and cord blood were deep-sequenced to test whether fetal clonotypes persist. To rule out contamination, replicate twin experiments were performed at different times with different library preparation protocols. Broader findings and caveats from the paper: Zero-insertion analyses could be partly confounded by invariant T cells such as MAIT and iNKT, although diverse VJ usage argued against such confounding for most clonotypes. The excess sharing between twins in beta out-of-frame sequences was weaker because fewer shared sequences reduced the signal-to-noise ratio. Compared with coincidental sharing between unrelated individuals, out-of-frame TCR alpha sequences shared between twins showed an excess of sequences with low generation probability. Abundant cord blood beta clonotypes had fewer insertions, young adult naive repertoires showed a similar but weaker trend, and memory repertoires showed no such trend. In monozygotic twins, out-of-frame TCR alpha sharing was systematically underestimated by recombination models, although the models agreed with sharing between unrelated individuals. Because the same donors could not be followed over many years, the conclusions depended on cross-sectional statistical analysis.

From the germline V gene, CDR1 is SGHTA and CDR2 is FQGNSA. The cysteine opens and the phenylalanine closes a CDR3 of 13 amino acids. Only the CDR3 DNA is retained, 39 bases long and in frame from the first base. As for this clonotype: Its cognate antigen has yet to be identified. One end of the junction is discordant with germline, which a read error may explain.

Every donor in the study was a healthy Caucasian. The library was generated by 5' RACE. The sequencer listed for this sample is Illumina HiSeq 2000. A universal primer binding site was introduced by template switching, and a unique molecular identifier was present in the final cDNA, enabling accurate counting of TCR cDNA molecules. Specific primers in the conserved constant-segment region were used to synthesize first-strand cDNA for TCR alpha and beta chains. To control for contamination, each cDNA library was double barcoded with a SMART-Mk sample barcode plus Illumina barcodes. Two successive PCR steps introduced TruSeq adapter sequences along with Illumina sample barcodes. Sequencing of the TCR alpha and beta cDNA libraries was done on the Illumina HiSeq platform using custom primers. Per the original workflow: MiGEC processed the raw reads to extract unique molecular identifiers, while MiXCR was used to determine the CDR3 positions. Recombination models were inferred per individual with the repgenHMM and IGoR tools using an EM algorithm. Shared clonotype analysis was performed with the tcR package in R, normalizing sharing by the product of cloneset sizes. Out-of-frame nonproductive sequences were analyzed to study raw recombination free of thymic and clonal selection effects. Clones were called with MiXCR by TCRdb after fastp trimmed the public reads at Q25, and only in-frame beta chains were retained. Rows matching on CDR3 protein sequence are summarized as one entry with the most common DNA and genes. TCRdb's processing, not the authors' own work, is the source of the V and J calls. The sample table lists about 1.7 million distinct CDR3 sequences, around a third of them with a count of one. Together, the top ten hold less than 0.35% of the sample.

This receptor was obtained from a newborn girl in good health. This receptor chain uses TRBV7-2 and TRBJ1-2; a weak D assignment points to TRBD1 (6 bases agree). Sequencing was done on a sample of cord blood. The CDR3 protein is CASNLAQGYGYTF. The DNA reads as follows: TGTGCCAGCAACTTAGCGCAGGGGTATGGCTACACCTTC.